One and the same sample provided the 24 T cell receptor beta chains below, sequenced in a study of T cell changes during pregnancy in multiple sclerosis. Profiling relied on immunoSEQ multiplex PCR, and the TCRdb table lists in-frame clones only, not all of them. Here the sample spans 50,000 or so clones, over 85% being singletons. This sample comprised CD8+ T cells from peripheral blood mononuclear cells, obtained after pregnancy. The receptors shown here come from a female donor with multiple sclerosis, enrolled in a pregnancy study.

This clone was observed a few times. The chain joins TRBV7-6 to TRBJ1-2, with D tentatively TRBD1 (6 bases). Looked up from germline, CDR1 is SGHVS and CDR2 is FNYEAQ. V was shortened by 5 bases and J by 7 bases, with 17 bases between the two germline ends. The CDR3 loop spans 14 amino acids. The DNA of the CDR3 is TGTGCCAGCAGCCCCGGGGCAGGGGCAAGTGGCTACACCTTC. This encodes CASSPGAGASGYTF.

J is TRBJ2-5 and V is TRBV12-5, with D possibly TRBD2 on 5 matching bases. The CDR3 runs to 15 residues. Germline V gives CDR1 LGHNT, CDR2 FRNRAP. The ends were cut back, 1 base at V and 5 bases at J, with 14 bases in the middle. CDR3 protein: CASGLDSSKWETQYF. The CDR3 region has the DNA TGTGCTAGTGGTTTGGATTCTAGCAAATGGGAGACCCAGTACTTC.

In this sample, this clone turned up once. V and J are TRBV4-1 and TRBJ1-1; 7 bases match TRBD1. In germline, CDR1 is MGHRA, CDR2 YSYEKL. This CDR3 spans 13 amino acids. The junction had 11 bases not matched to a gene; V was cut back by 5 bases and J by 11 bases. CDR3: CASSYLGQDEAFF. The CDR3 DNA reads as TGCGCCAGCAGCTATCTTGGACAGGACGAGGCTTTCTTT.

V is TRBV4-3 and J is TRBJ1-2; 8 bases align to TRBD1. Germline CDR1 LGHNA, CDR2 YSLEER. V lost 2 bases, J lost 4 bases, and 0 bases stayed unmatched. The CDR3 runs to 13 residues. The CDR3 bases are TGCGCCAGCAGCCAAACAGGGGGCTATGGCTACACCTTC. Its translation is CASSQTGGYGYTF.

The rearrangement uses TRBV5-4 and TRBJ1-3; TRBD1 might be the D (6 bases). This CDR3 has 14 residues. V lost 3 bases and J 0 bases, leaving 7 bases between the germline ends. Germline loops: CDR1 SGHNT, CDR2 YYREEE (reference sequence). CDR3 residues: CASSSQGSGNTIYF. The CDR3 DNA reads as TGTGCCAGCAGCTCACAGGGCTCTGGAAACACCATATATTTT.

The V call is TRBV4-2, the J call TRBJ2-1; D gene uncertain. Trimming removed 0 bases from V and 6 bases from J, with 3 bases in between. The germline gives CDR1 LGHNA, CDR2 YNFKEQ. This CDR3 comprises 12 residues. The CDR3 spells CASSQDGNEQFF. CDR3 DNA: TGTGCCAGCAGCCAAGACGGCAATGAGCAGTTCTTC.

This chain joins TRBV19 and TRBJ2-7; 9 bases line up with TRBD1. V lost 4 bases to trimming and J lost 3 bases; unmatched junction nucleotides: 7. The CDR3 is 15 amino acids. CDR1 and CDR2 (germline): LNHDA, SQIVND (reference sequence). Written as DNA, the CDR3 is TGTGCCAGTAGTACCCCCGGGACAGGGTTCTACGAGCAGTACTTC. Its protein product is CASSTPGTGFYEQYF.

The J gene is TRBJ2-3, the V gene TRBV4-2, with a weak D call TRBD2 (5 bases). Germline loops: CDR1 LGHNA, CDR2 YNFKEQ. V was clipped by 5 bases and J by 0 bases, with 15 bases between them. The CDR3 loop spans 16 amino acids. The CDR3: CASSYSPGTSTDTQYF. The CDR3 nucleotides are TGTGCCAGCAGCTACTCGCCGGGAACTAGCACAGATACGCAGTATTTT.

V gene TRBV27 combines with J gene TRBJ2-7, with TRBD1 matching over 10 bases. Germline CDR1 and CDR2: MNHEY and SMNVEV (reference sequence). Trimming at V came to 6 bases and at J to 0 bases, leaving 8 bases not matched to a gene. This CDR3 contains 16 residues. CDR3: CASRYSGTGVSYEQYF. The CDR3 DNA is TGTGCCAGCAGATACTCCGGGACAGGGGTCTCCTACGAGCAGTACTTC.

This clone was counted once. The chain is built from TRBV30 and TRBJ2-2; 10 bases are shared with TRBD2. The CDR3 extends over 14 amino acids. Trimming removed 4 bases from V and 6 bases from J; junction bases left unmatched: 5. Germline lookup yields CDR1 GTSNPN and CDR2 SVGIG (reference sequence). CDR3 sequence reads: CAWNSGRAPGELFF. CDR3 DNA sequence: TGTGCCTGGAACAGCGGGAGGGCCCCCGGGGAGCTGTTTTTT.

The chain links TRBV19 to TRBJ2-6, with 7 bases fitting TRBD1. The CDR3 has 17 residues. CDR1 is LNHDA and CDR2 is SQIVND in the germline V gene (reference sequence). J gave up 4 bases and V 7 bases, and 13 bases lay outside the gene matches. CDR3 protein: CASTPYLGGSGANVLTF. Written as DNA, the CDR3 is TGTGCCAGTACCCCCTACCTAGGGGGCTCCGGGGCCAACGTCCTGACTTTC.

The V call is TRBV11-1, the J call TRBJ2-7; 7 nucleotides agree with TRBD2. CDR3 size: 15 residues. The J segment lost 4 bases and the V segment lost 1 base, leaving 7 bases of the junction unmatched. Per the germline V gene, CDR1 is SGHAT and CDR2 is FQDESV (reference sequence). The CDR3 sequence is CASSLVGGPSYEQYF. The CDR3 DNA reads as TGTGCCAGCAGCTTAGTGGGAGGGCCTTCATACGAGCAGTACTTC.

The rearrangement joins TRBV6-1 to TRBJ1-5, with 10 bases lining up with TRBD1. The CDR3 is made up of 18 amino acids. Germline lookup yields CDR1 MNHNS and CDR2 SASEGT. V gave up 0 bases and J gave up 0 bases; unmatched junction bases: 5. The CDR3 loop reads CASSEATRTGGSNQPQHF. The CDR3 bases are TGTGCCAGCAGTGAAGCTACCCGGACAGGGGGTAGCAATCAGCCCCAGCATTTT.

The V gene is TRBV13, the J gene TRBJ2-7, with 8 positions matching TRBD2. The CDR3 has 16 residues. Germline CDR1 reads PRHDT; CDR2 reads FYEKMQ (reference sequence). J lost 0 bases, V lost 1 base, and 5 bases had no gene match. As DNA, the CDR3 is TGTGCCAGCAGCTTAGTGCGGGGGGCTCCCTCCTACGAGCAGTACTTC. Translation: CASSLVRGAPSYEQYF.

The V and J genes are TRBV4-1 and TRBJ2-7, with unresolved D. With 0 bases removed from V and 3 bases from J, the gap between germline ends came to 9 bases. CDR3 size: 14 residues. Germline V gives CDR1 MGHRA, CDR2 YSYEKL. The CDR3 loop reads CASSQDTSGYEQYF. CDR3 sequence (DNA): TGCGCCAGCAGCCAAGATACGTCGGGCTACGAGCAGTACTTC.

This sequence joins TRBV19 and TRBJ2-3; TRBD2 agrees at 13 bases. The CDR3 sequence is 17 residues long. Germline V gives CDR1 LNHDA, CDR2 SQIVND (reference sequence). The trim removed 5 bases at V and 5 bases at J, leaving 10 bases unmatched. The CDR3 is CASSPRTSGSLKDTQYF. The DNA of the CDR3 is TGTGCCAGTAGTCCGAGGACTAGCGGGAGTCTGAAAGATACGCAGTATTTT. The whole variable domain, remainder taken from reference TRBV19 and TRBJ2-3, is DGGITQSPKYLFRKEGQNVTLSCEQNLNHDAMYWYRQDPGQGLRLIYYSQIVNDFQKGDIAEGYSVSREKKESFPLTVTSAQKNPTAFYLCASSPRTSGSLKDTQYFGPGTRLTVL.

The chain is built from TRBV4-1 and TRBJ2-2, with TRBD1 identical over 7 bases. CDR1 is MGHRA, CDR2 YSYEKL, per germline. V dropped 1 base and J dropped 2; count of bases not matched to a gene: 4. This CDR3 is 16 amino acids long. The CDR3 loop reads CASSQGPGGNTGELFF. CDR3 sequence (DNA): TGCGCCAGCAGCCAAGGCCCAGGGGGAAACACCGGGGAGCTGTTTTTT.

The gene calls are TRBV2 and TRBJ2-7; 9 bases agree with TRBD2. The CDR3 is 14 residues long. CDR1 and CDR2 from the germline V gene are SNHLY and FYNNEI. Losses at the gene ends were 8 bases for V and 1 base for J; bases not matched to a gene: 6. As DNA, the CDR3 is TGTGCCAGCGTCCCGGGACTAGCATCCTACGAGCAGTACTTC. Protein product: CASVPGLASYEQYF.

The chain uses TRBV6-1 and TRBJ2-2; D might be TRBD2 (5 bases). Trimming took off 6 bases at V and 4 bases at J, with 9 bases between the two ends. The CDR3 runs 13 residues. Germline CDR1 reads MNHNS; CDR2 reads SASEGT. CDR3 residues: CASSVEATGELFF. CDR3 in DNA: TGTGCCAGCAGCGTGGAGGCCACCGGGGAGCTGTTTTTT.

This rearrangement joins TRBV19 to TRBJ2-7; 8 bases are a match to TRBD2. The germline gives CDR1 LNHDA, CDR2 SQIVND (reference sequence). The V gene end was trimmed by 5 bases and the J gene end by 3 bases; junction bases not matched to a gene: 6. The CDR3 consists of 14 residues. The CDR3 loop is CASSPSGGLYEQYF. DNA for the CDR3: TGTGCCAGTAGTCCCTCGGGGGGGCTCTACGAGCAGTACTTC.

The chain links TRBV5-4 to TRBJ1-1; 8 bases align to TRBD1. The CDR3 totals 15 residues. Germline values: CDR1 SGHNT, CDR2 YYREEE (reference sequence). Losses at the gene ends were 4 bases for V and 4 bases for J; bases not matched to a gene: 9. The CDR3 loop reads CASSQAKTGGTEAFF. The DNA of the CDR3 is TGTGCCAGCAGCCAAGCTAAAACAGGGGGCACTGAAGCTTTCTTT.

The chain is built from TRBV7-2 and TRBJ2-1; no reliable D call. The CDR3 is 15 amino acids. CDR1 and CDR2 (germline): SGHTA, FQGNSA. Trimming cost V 1 base and J 0 bases, with 7 bases left between them. CDR3 sequence (DNA): TGTGCCAGCAGCTTAGACCACAGCTCCTACAATGAGCAGTTCTTC. This gives the protein CASSLDHSSYNEQFF.

This chain connects TRBV4-2 to TRBJ2-1; D gene uncertain. Per germline, CDR1 LGHNA and CDR2 YNFKEQ. V was shortened by 0 bases and J by 12 bases, with 12 bases between the two germline ends. The CDR3 sequence is 13 residues long. CDR3 region: CASSQDRVVGQFF. The CDR3 DNA is TGTGCCAGCAGCCAAGATCGTGTGGTCGGGCAGTTCTTC.

The chain has TRBV4-3 and TRBJ2-1, with 7 bases that match TRBD1. The CDR3 length is 21 residues. Germline V gene lookup returns CDR1 LGHNA and CDR2 YSLEER. V was clipped by 4 bases and J by 0 bases; unmatched bases: 21. CDR3 nucleotide sequence: TGCGCCAGCAGCCGCCGAAAGGGGGCAAGAGTCCCGCAAACCTCCTACAATGAGCAGTTCTTC. It specifies CASSRRKGARVPQTSYNEQFF.